This TCR beta chain was profiled in a study of technical replicates of blood from a few donors. This clone was detected only a few times. V lost 7 bases to trimming and J lost 0 bases, with 12 bases between them. Per germline, CDR1 SQVTM and CDR2 ANQGSEA. The CDR3 runs 13 residues. Clones were read by immunoSEQ multiplex PCR, and TCRdb kept only the in-frame ones, dropping some. The profile shows about 70,000 clones, approximately 84% of them singletons. The chain has TRBV29-1 and TRBJ1-1; TRBD1 is a possible D gene (6 bases). The receptor comes from a human donor in good health. Some clones in this sample may be carry-over from other donors' samples. Sequenced input: PBMCs. CDR3 coding DNA: TGCAGCGCTCGGACAGAGTTGAACACTGAAGCTTTCTTT. Translation: CSARTELNTEAFF.